This T cell receptor beta chain derives from a study of CD8 T cells in Susac syndrome. The CDR3 covers 13 residues. V was shortened by 6 bases and J by 4 bases, with 15 bases between the two germline ends. Germline CDR1 and CDR2: DFQATT and SNEGSKA (reference sequence). RNA, at about 0.5 to 1 ug, was reverse transcribed with random hexamers. TCRdb re-called the immunoSEQ multiplex PCR reads through MiXCR, storing one row per CDR3 protein. The sample has approximately 230,000 distinct CDR3 sequences, around 93% seen once; the top ten hold 0.065% to 0.075%. This clonotype originated in a human donor with multiple sclerosis. This rearrangement joins TRBV20-1 to TRBJ1-2; D is unclear. The sample comprised CD4+ T cells from PBMCs. The CDR3 bases are TGCAGTGCAAGCCATGGCAACCCCTATGGCTACACCTTC. Protein sequence: CSASHGNPYGYTF.